The 10 T cell receptor beta chains presented below share a single source sample, sequenced in a study of human T cells and chemical hapten exposure. TCRdb reprocessed the RACE reads via MiXCR and lists one record per CDR3 protein. Of 85,000 to 95,000 distinct CDR3 sequences listed, roughly 9.6% are singletons. Time point defined: patch test 2, 6 weeks after DPC sensitization. Documented treatment: therapeutic diphenylcyclopropenone sensitization with weekly scalp DPC. The sequences come from whole blood, collected in connection with sensitization to the hapten diphenylcyclopropenone (DPC). These TCRs come from a man between 40 and 49 years old with alopecia areata. Some clones in this sample may be carry-over from other donors' samples.

The chain employs TRBV29-1 and TRBJ1-1, with D hard to call. The CDR3 totals 10 residues. Germline-derived CDR1 and CDR2 are SQVTM and ANQGSEA. Trimming took 4 bases from V and 7 from J, leaving 7 bases between them. In DNA form, the CDR3 reads TGCAGCGTTGCGACGGGTGAAGCTTTCTTT. Its protein is CSVATGEAFF.

This clonotype was seen repeatedly, ten times or more. V and J are TRBV2 and TRBJ2-1; 14 nucleotides match TRBD2. The germline V gene encodes CDR1 SNHLY and CDR2 FYNNEI. The CDR3 sequence is 17 residues long. With V trimmed by 5 bases and J by 3 bases, 6 bases remained unmatched. Written as DNA, the CDR3 is TGTGCCAGCAGTTACTCGGGACTAGCGGGAGTCTACAATGAGCAGTTCTTC. This codes for CASSYSGLAGVYNEQFF.

This clonotype was recorded many times. The rearrangement joins TRBV5-4 to TRBJ1-5; 7 bases are shared with TRBD1. J gave up 5 bases and V 4 bases, and 9 bases lay outside the gene matches. The CDR3 is made up of 15 amino acids. The germline V gene has CDR1 SGHNT and CDR2 YYREEE (reference sequence). The DNA of the CDR3 is TGTGCCAGCAGCACGGGGGCAGGGGGGGATCAGCCCCAGCATTTT. It specifies CASSTGAGGDQPQHF.

The sample holds many counts of this clonotype. This sequence joins TRBV2 and TRBJ2-3; D is possibly TRBD2 (6 bases). CDR1 and CDR2 (germline): SNHLY, FYNNEI. The CDR3 is 17 amino acids. V was clipped by 6 bases and J by 2 bases, with 21 bases between them. The CDR3 DNA reads as TGTGCCAGCAGGAGGATCGGGGGACGGGGACTCACAGATACGCAGTATTTT. The encoded protein is CASRRIGGRGLTDTQYF.

The sample holds many counts of this clonotype. The chain recombines TRBV20-1 with TRBJ1-6; 8 nucleotides agree with TRBD1. Germline CDR1 DFQATT, CDR2 SNEGSKA (reference sequence). CDR3 length: 15 residues. V was clipped by 5 bases and J by 5 bases; unmatched bases: 8. The chain's CDR3 is CSAPKGTGDNSPLHF. The CDR3, as DNA: TGCAGTGCTCCGAAGGGGACAGGTGATAATTCACCCCTCCACTTT.

The chain has TRBV14 and TRBJ1-1; 8 bases line up with TRBD1. This CDR3 comprises 14 residues. The ends lost 1 base at V and 3 bases at J; junction bases unmatched: 1. Germline values: CDR1 SGHDN, CDR2 FVKESK. The CDR3 DNA is TGTGCCAGCAGCCAAGCCAGGGGGCACACTGAAGCTTTCTTT. Translating gives CASSQARGHTEAFF.

V gene TRBV30 combines with J gene TRBJ2-3, with D possibly matching TRBD2 (5 bases). The CDR3 loop spans 15 amino acids. Germline V CDR1 and CDR2: GTSNPN, SVGIG (reference sequence). Trimming took off 3 bases at V and 5 bases at J, with 18 bases between the two ends. The CDR3 bases are TGTGCCTGGAGCAGTACACTAGGGTTCGGAGATACGCAGTATTTT. As protein: CAWSSTLGFGDTQYF. Together with reference TRBV30 and TRBJ2-3, the CDR3 gives the full variable domain: SQTIHQWPATLVQPVGSPLSLECTVEGTSNPNLYWYRQAAGRGLQLLFYSVGIGQISSEVPQNLSASRPQDRQFILSSKKLLLSDSGFYLCAWSSTLGFGDTQYFGPGTRLTVL.

The gene calls are TRBV20-1 and TRBJ2-7; TRBD2 matches 10 bases. V trimming: 3 bases; J trimming: 4 bases; junction bases outside the gene matches: 3. This CDR3 is 13 amino acids long. Germline-derived CDR1 and CDR2 are DFQATT and SNEGSKA (reference sequence). The CDR3 coding sequence is TGCAGTGCTAGTCCTAGCGGGAGTTACGAGCAGTACTTC. It yields the protein CSASPSGSYEQYF.

CDR3 in DNA: TGTGCCGTCAGCGGGAGGGTCCGAGAGACCCAGTACTTC. Amino acid sequence: CAVSGRVRETQYF. The rearrangement uses TRBV6-5 and TRBJ2-5, with 10 positions matching TRBD2. Germline-derived CDR1 and CDR2 are MNHEY and SVGAGI. The CDR3 spans 13 residues. The V and J ends lost 11 bases and 4 bases, in that order; junction bases with no gene match: 7.

This clonotype was counted many times. The DNA of the CDR3 is TGTGCCAGCAGCTTTGGGTACAACACTGAAGCTTTCTTT. It is translated as CASSFGYNTEAFF. This chain uses TRBV7-3 with TRBJ1-1, with D unresolved. V dropped 3 bases and J dropped 2 bases, with 7 bases sitting between them. This CDR3 has 13 residues. In germline, CDR1 is SGHTA, CDR2 FQGTGA.